Below, 17 T cell receptor beta chains from the same sample are listed, as sequenced in a study of vaccination effects on CD4 cells after COVID-19. Expansion with viral peptide pools was applied to antigen-specific CD4+ T cells by the ViraFEST assay prior to sequencing. Isolating CD4+ T cells followed 9 to 10 days of culture. Nucleocapsid antibodies were negative in the vaccine recipients, who had never had SARS-CoV-2 infection. These TCRs are of unknown antigen specificity. Sequencing used immunoSEQ multiplex PCR; TCRdb keeps in-frame clones, though not all of them. The sample lists fewer than 25,000 clones; 76% were seen once. The sequenced sample was CD4+ T cells from PBMCs cultured with HCoV-NL63 spike peptides, obtained before COVID-19 vaccination. All receptors derive from a human donor who received a COVID-19 vaccine.

This clone has more than one count but fewer than ten. The chain uses TRBV2 and TRBJ1-5, with D possibly matching TRBD1 (5 bases). CDR3 length: 14 residues. Germline assignment: CDR1 SNHLY and CDR2 FYNNEI. The V and J ends lost 4 bases and 9 bases respectively, with 16 bases between them. CDR3 region: CASSAMGGTRPQHF. Here the CDR3 DNA reads TGTGCCAGCAGTGCAATGGGGGGAACGAGGCCCCAGCATTTT.

The chain combines TRBV5-1 with TRBJ2-7, with 10 bases that match TRBD2. This CDR3 comprises 16 residues. Germline trimming cut 1 base from V and 1 base from J; bases unmatched to any gene: 5. Germline CDR1 reads SGHRS; CDR2 reads YFSETQ. CDR3 sequence reads: CASSLLTSGNSYEQYF. CDR3 DNA: TGCGCCAGCAGCTTGTTAACTAGCGGGAATTCCTACGAGCAGTACTTC.

This clone was detected only a few times. This chain links TRBV7-9 with TRBJ2-2; D possibly corresponds to TRBD2 (5 bases). The CDR3 spans 14 residues. Trimming stripped 1 base from V and 3 bases from J, with 6 bases between. Germline V lookup: CDR1 SEHNR, CDR2 FQNEAQ (reference sequence). The CDR3 coding sequence is TGTGCCAGCAGCTTAGAACTAGACACCGGGGAGCTGTTTTTT. This gives the protein CASSLELDTGELFF.

The rearrangement joins TRBV7-2 to TRBJ2-1; no reliable D call. V lost 1 base, J lost 2 bases, and 3 bases lay in between. CDR1 is SGHTA and CDR2 is FQGNSA in the germline V gene. This CDR3 spans 13 amino acids. CDR3 DNA: TGTGCCAGCAGCTTAGATGCCTACAATGAGCAGTTCTTC. Translated: CASSLDAYNEQFF.

The chain is built from TRBV24-1 and TRBJ2-7; 8 nucleotides match TRBD1. Germline trimming cut 9 bases from V and 6 bases from J; bases unmatched to any gene: 3. Germline V CDR1 and CDR2: KGHDR, SFDVKD. The CDR3 consists of 11 residues. CDR3 in DNA: TGTGCCACCGGACAGGGCCCCGAGCAGTACTTC. Translation: CATGQGPEQYF.

V and J are TRBV7-8 and TRBJ2-7, with TRBD1 identical over 9 bases. CDR1 and CDR2 from the germline V gene are SGHVS and FQNEAQ. The CDR3 totals 16 residues. The V segment lost 8 bases and the J segment 9 bases; nucleotides outside the gene matches: 20. The CDR3 DNA follows: TGTGCCAGCTTGGGCAGGGGGACAGGGTCTACTACTTGGCAGTACTTC. This translates into CASLGRGTGSTTWQYF.

The CDR3, as DNA: TGTGCCAGCTCACCCCCAAATGGGGACCCCTACGAGCAGTACTTC. Translating it yields CASSPPNGDPYEQYF. The V and J genes are TRBV18 and TRBJ2-7; D possibly uses TRBD1 or TRBD2 (5 bases each). CDR1 is KGHSH and CDR2 is LQKENI in the germline V gene. This CDR3 contains 15 residues. Between the trimmed V and J ends, which lost 3 bases and 2 bases, there was a span of 14 bases. The full variable domain, rest sourced from reference TRBV18 and TRBJ2-7, is NAGVMQNPRHLVRRRGQEARLRCSPMKGHSHVYWYRQLPEEGLKFMVYLQKENIIDESGMPKERFSAEFPKEGPSILRIQQVVRGDSAAYFCASSPPNGDPYEQYFGPGTRLTVT.

The chain has TRBV2 and TRBJ2-1, with 12 bases identical to TRBD2. This CDR3 comprises 16 residues. The germline V gene encodes CDR1 SNHLY and CDR2 FYNNEI. With V trimmed by 6 bases and J by 4 bases, 7 bases remained unmatched. The chain's CDR3 is CASRETSGRKYNEQFF. CDR3 coding DNA: TGTGCCAGCAGGGAGACTAGCGGGAGAAAGTACAATGAGCAGTTCTTC.

This chain connects TRBV28 to TRBJ1-3, with a possible D match to TRBD1 (6 bases). V lost 8 bases, J lost 0 bases, and 17 bases lay in between. This CDR3 is built from 16 residues. Germline V gene lookup returns CDR1 MDHEN and CDR2 SYDVKM. CDR3 amino acids: CASGTPGLSSGNTIYF. DNA for the CDR3: TGTGCCAGCGGGACACCGGGACTGAGCTCTGGAAACACCATATATTTT. The full variable domain, in which reference TRBV28 and TRBJ1-3 provide the parts outside the CDR3, is DVKVTQSSRYLVKRTGEKVFLECVQDMDHENMFWYRQDPGLGLRLIYFSYDVKMKEKGDIPEGYSVSREKKERFSLILESASTNQTSMYLCASGTPGLSSGNTIYFGEGSWLTVV.

This clone was seen a single time. V is TRBV6-2 or TRBV6-3 and J is TRBJ2-1, with 9 bases fitting TRBD2. Per germline, CDR1 MNHEY and CDR2 SVGEGT. Losses at the gene ends were 4 bases for V and 13 bases for J; bases not matched to a gene: 26. The CDR3 runs 19 residues. CDR3 residues: CASSSSVFKGGGRAGEQFF. The CDR3 DNA reads as TGTGCCAGCAGTTCATCAGTGTTCAAGGGAGGCGGGAGGGCCGGTGAACAGTTCTTC.

This clone was seen a single time. The chain joins TRBV12-2 to TRBJ2-1; the DNA was not used to check the table's D call, TRBD2. TRBV12-2 is shown as a pseudogene. This CDR3 contains 13 residues. CDR3 sequence (DNA): TGTGCAAGTCCGTTATGGAGGGCTGGTGAGCAGTTCTTC. Translation gives CASPLWRAGEQFF.

This clone was observed a single time. This chain links TRBV5-6 with TRBJ2-7, with 10 bases identical to TRBD1. Germline CDR1 is SGHDT and CDR2 is YYEEEE. The CDR3 consists of 18 residues. The junction had 17 bases not matched to a gene; V was cut back by 4 bases and J by 4 bases. CDR3 in amino acids: CASSALGVPGQGRYEQYF. The CDR3 DNA reads TGTGCCAGCAGCGCTTTGGGGGTACCGGGACAGGGGCGATACGAGCAGTACTTC.

As DNA, the CDR3 is TGTGCCAGTAATCCTCAGACGGGGGCGCCCGGAAAACTGTTTTTT. Amino acid sequence: CASNPQTGAPGKLFF. The chain recombines TRBV19 with TRBJ1-4, with D tentatively TRBD1 (6 bases). Trimming took off 7 bases at V and 10 bases at J, with 22 bases between the two ends. The germline CDR1 and CDR2 sequences are LNHDA and SQIVND (reference sequence). The CDR3 sequence is 15 residues long.

The rearrangement uses TRBV7-8 and TRBJ1-5, with D unclear. Germline V gene lookup returns CDR1 SGHVS and CDR2 FQNEAQ. The V and J ends lost 0 bases and 4 bases respectively, with 16 bases between them. CDR3 size: 17 residues. The CDR3 is CASSLAPAELPNQPQHF. DNA of the CDR3: TGTGCCAGCAGCTTAGCGCCTGCAGAGCTTCCAAATCAGCCCCAGCATTTT.

The chain employs TRBV25-1 and TRBJ1-2; D is uncertain. Germline assignment: CDR1 MGHDK and CDR2 SYGVNS. This CDR3 region has 13 residues. V lost 8 bases to trimming and J lost 2 bases, with 12 bases between them. CDR3 DNA: TGTGCCAGCTCCCCGAGGGTAAACTATGGCTACACCTTC. The encoded protein is CASSPRVNYGYTF.

The chain has TRBV6-5 and TRBJ1-3; 10 bases match TRBD1. After removal of 1 base from V and 5 bases from J, the junction contained 5 bases not matched to a gene. Germline CDR1 is MNHEY and CDR2 is SVGAGI. CDR3 length: 16 amino acids. CDR3 region: CASSYYGTGVRNTIYF. CDR3 coding DNA: TGTGCCAGCAGTTACTACGGGACAGGGGTGCGAAACACCATATATTTT.

The chain joins TRBV18 to TRBJ2-2; D ambiguous. Trimming removed 1 base at V and 7 bases at J, with 10 bases between. The CDR3 sequence is 14 residues long. CDR1 and CDR2 from the germline V gene are KGHSH and LQKENI. CDR3: CASSPRGGDGELFF. The CDR3 nucleotides read TGTGCCAGCTCACCACGGGGTGGAGACGGGGAGCTGTTTTTT.